This T cell receptor (beta chain) was sequenced for a study of T cell repertoires in cytomegalovirus infection. Study in general: Based on public TCR beta signatures, there were indications of CMV infection and of a matching HLA type.

The V end lost 6 bases, the J end lost 5 bases, and 13 bases lay between the germline ends. The CDR3 is made up of 13 amino acids. TCRdb re-derived calls from the reads in MiXCR, one entry per CDR3 protein. The profile shows fewer than 550,000 distinct CDR3 sequences, about 11% of them singletons. The receptor comes from a human donor in good health (CMV status not recorded). Some clones in this sample may be carry-over from other donors' samples. The V and J genes are TRBV12-3 or TRBV12-4 and TRBJ1-1; D may be TRBD1 (6 bases). The sequenced sample consisted of PBMCs. CDR3 bases: TGTGCCAGCAGGCGAGGGGGGCGTACTGAAGCTTTCTTT. This sequence encodes CASRRGGRTEAFF.